One sample yielded the 27 T cell receptor beta chains listed below, sequenced in a study of T cells in Graves' hyperthyroidism and ophthalmopathy. Authors of the study amplified TCR beta CDR3 regions from RNA transcripts. HTBI primers were employed in a first-round RT-PCR of the TCR CDR3. MiXCR, applied by TCRdb to the multiplex PCR reads, yields one record per CDR3 protein. The data show around 100,000 distinct CDR3 sequences, roughly 47% seen once. Source material: blood. All receptors derive from a man aged 40-50 years with Graves' hyperthyroidism.

The CDR3 spells CASSHSGANVLTF. The CDR3 region has the DNA TGTGCCAGCAGTCATTCAGGGGCCAACGTCCTGACTTTC. V and J are TRBV27 and TRBJ2-6; D unresolved. V gave up 5 bases and J gave up 4 bases, with 6 bases separating them. CDR1 and CDR2 from the germline V gene are MNHEY and SMNVEV (reference sequence). The CDR3 is made up of 13 amino acids.

V usage is TRBV9 and J usage is TRBJ1-2, with TRBD1 identical over 12 bases. The CDR3 spans 17 residues. After removal of 4 bases from V and 4 bases from J, the junction contained 11 bases not matched to a gene. The germline gives CDR1 SGDLS, CDR2 YYNGEE. The CDR3 is CASSTAGTGGSFYGYTF. CDR3 DNA sequence: TGTGCCAGCAGCACCGCCGGGACAGGGGGCAGTTTCTATGGCTACACCTTC. The full variable domain, with the rest looked up from reference TRBV9 and TRBJ1-2, is DSGVTQTPKHLITATGQRVTLRCSPRSGDLSVYWYQQSLDQGLQFLIQYYNGEERAKGNILERFSAQQFPDLHSELNLSSLELGDSALYFCASSTAGTGGSFYGYTFGSGTRLTVV.

This chain links TRBV20-1 with TRBJ2-7; 9 bases are a match to TRBD2. CDR1 is DFQATT and CDR2 is SNEGSKA in the germline V gene (reference sequence). The V and J ends lost 4 bases and 0 bases, in that order; junction bases with no gene match: 7. The CDR3 extends over 15 amino acids. The CDR3 nucleotides are TGCAGTGCTATTACTAGCGGGTGGAACTCCTACGAGCAGTACTTC. The encoded protein is CSAITSGWNSYEQYF.

This clonotype was seen repeatedly, ten times or more. The chain carries TRBV2 and TRBJ1-5, with a possible D match to TRBD1 (6 bases). Per the germline V gene, CDR1 is SNHLY and CDR2 is FYNNEI. The CDR3 covers 17 residues. V gave up 1 base and J gave up 2 bases, with 15 bases separating them. The CDR3 loop reads CASSEGARGYGNQPQHF. The CDR3 bases are TGTGCCAGCAGTGAAGGGGCCAGGGGATACGGCAATCAGCCCCAGCATTTT.

The V gene is TRBV11-2, the J gene TRBJ2-7, with unresolved D. CDR1 and CDR2 (germline): SGHAT, FQNNGV. Trimming cost V 1 base and J 1 base, with 5 bases left between them. The CDR3 sequence is 13 residues long. CDR3 DNA: TGTGCCAGCAGCTTAGTCAATTCCTACGAGCAGTACTTC. Translated: CASSLVNSYEQYF.

V is TRBV10-2 and J is TRBJ1-2; TRBD1 might be the D (5 bases). This CDR3 is built from 15 residues. CDR1 and CDR2 (germline): WSHSY, SAAADI. Trimming left V 0 bases short and J 4 bases short, with 12 bases between. The CDR3 loop reads CASSESAQGGYGYTF. CDR3 bases: TGCGCCAGCAGTGAGTCGGCCCAGGGAGGCTATGGCTACACCTTC.

This clonotype was observed many times. A much larger clone lies one base from this, so it may be a read error. The V gene is TRBV7-2, the J gene TRBJ2-7; D is tentatively TRBD1 or TRBD2 (5 bases each). This CDR3 is built from 14 residues. Germline lookup yields CDR1 SGHTA and CDR2 FQGNSA. V was clipped by 4 bases and J by 11 bases, with 21 bases between them. This chain's CDR3 is CASSSDSGHRGEYF. CDR3 nucleotides: TGTGCCAGCAGCTCAGATTCCGGACACAGAGGGGAGTACTTC.

This clonotype showed up many times. V is TRBV5-1 and J is TRBJ2-1; 10 nucleotides agree with TRBD2. V lost 4 bases and J lost 3; bases outside the gene matches: 10. The CDR3 covers 17 residues. Germline CDR1 and CDR2: SGHRS and YFSETQ. DNA for the CDR3: TGCGCCAGCAGCGAGGGGACTAGCGATATATACTACAATGAGCAGTTCTTC. Protein sequence: CASSEGTSDIYYNEQFF.

This clonotype was detected ten times or more. The genes are TRBV15 and TRBJ1-4; D remains ambiguous. This CDR3 region has 16 residues. Trimming shortened V by 3 bases and J by 5 bases, and 16 bases separated the two germline ends. Per germline, CDR1 LNHNV and CDR2 YYDKDF (reference sequence). The chain's CDR3 is CATSRPFGLKNEKLFF. The CDR3 DNA sequence: TGTGCCACCAGCAGGCCCTTCGGACTGAAGAATGAAAAACTGTTTTTT.

This clonotype was counted a single time. The chain carries TRBV9 and TRBJ2-5, with 13 bases identical to TRBD2. Trimming removed 0 bases from V and 5 bases from J; junction bases left unmatched: 7. This CDR3 region has 17 residues. Per germline, CDR1 SGDLS and CDR2 YYNGEE. The CDR3 reads CASSVAGTSGDLETQYF. CDR3 DNA sequence: TGTGCCAGCAGCGTAGCGGGGACTAGCGGGGATCTCGAGACCCAGTACTTC.

The chain employs TRBV2 and TRBJ1-1, with 7 bases aligning to TRBD1. This CDR3 has 12 residues. Per germline, CDR1 SNHLY and CDR2 FYNNEI. The junction had 7 bases not matched to a gene; V was cut back by 6 bases and J by 9 bases. The CDR3 DNA is TGTGCCAGCAGACCCACAGGGGAGAAAGCTTTCTTT. It is translated as CASRPTGEKAFF.

This clonotype was seen repeatedly, ten times or more. The chain combines TRBV5-8 with TRBJ2-6, with D hard to call. The V gene lost 0 bases and the J gene lost 2 bases, with 12 bases spanning the gap. This CDR3 is 17 amino acids long. Germline CDR1 is SGHTS and CDR2 is YDEGEE. The CDR3 region has the DNA TGTGCCAGCAGCTTGGCAAGTTGGGGTCCTGGGGCCAACGTCCTGACTTTC. Protein: CASSLASWGPGANVLTF.

This clonotype was detected many times. This chain joins TRBV7-3 and TRBJ2-1; 8 nucleotides match TRBD1. The CDR3 has 15 amino acids. After removal of 8 bases from V and 6 bases from J, the junction contained 12 bases not matched to a gene. The germline CDR1 and CDR2 sequences are SGHTA and FQGTGA. The DNA for the CDR3 is TGTGCCAGCTCACCCGTGGACAGGGTCGGCAATGAGCAGTTCTTC. This translates into CASSPVDRVGNEQFF.

This clonotype was counted many times. The chain uses TRBV6-5 and TRBJ2-1, with TRBD2 identical over 9 bases. V lost 6 bases and J lost 10; bases outside the gene matches: 16. This CDR3 has 16 residues. Germline-derived CDR1 and CDR2 are MNHEY and SVGAGI. The CDR3 nucleotides are TGTGCCAGCAGCTCCTTGGAGCGGGGGGCCAGGGCGGAGCAGTTCTTC. Its translation: CASSSLERGARAEQFF.

The rearrangement uses TRBV7-6 and TRBJ2-1; TRBD2 matches 8 bases. The CDR3 totals 16 residues. CDR1 and CDR2 (germline): SGHVS, FNYEAQ. J was trimmed by 7 bases and V by 4 bases; bases with no gene match: 12. The CDR3 sequence is CASSSVPGLDINEQFF. The CDR3 bases are TGTGCCAGCAGCTCAGTCCCGGGACTAGACATTAATGAGCAGTTCTTC.

This clonotype showed up many times. The V and J genes are TRBV14 and TRBJ2-7; D perhaps matches TRBD1 (5 bases). CDR1 SGHDN and CDR2 FVKESK come from the germline V gene. The CDR3 is made up of 12 amino acids. V was clipped by 5 bases and J by 10 bases, with 15 bases between them. CDR3 nucleotides: TGTGCCAGCAGCAGGGCCAGGGCCAGCCAGTACTTC. Protein: CASSRARASQYF. Full variable domain (outside the CDR3, taken from reference TRBV14 and TRBJ2-7): EAGVTQFPSHSVIEKGQTVTLRCDPISGHDNLYWYRRVMGKEIKFLLHFVKESKQDESGMPNNRFLAERTGGTYSTLKVQPAELEDSGVYFCASSRARASQYFGPGTRLTVT.

Concerning this clonotype itself: A much larger clone differs from this one at a single base, so this may be a read error. This chain joins TRBV20-1 and TRBJ2-7, with D tentatively TRBD1 or TRBD2 (5 bases each). Looked up from germline, CDR1 is DFQATT and CDR2 is SNEGSKA (reference sequence). This CDR3 region has 12 residues. This CDR3 is CSVRDGFYEQHF. DNA of the CDR3: TGCAGTGTAAGGGACGGTTTCTACGAGCAGCACTTC.

Many counts were recorded for this clonotype. The chain carries TRBV6-5 and TRBJ2-3; no firm D call. Looked up from germline, CDR1 is MNHEY and CDR2 is SVGAGI. The V end lost 2 bases, the J end lost 2 bases, and 11 bases lay between the germline ends. There are 15 residues in the CDR3. The CDR3 is CASSYRTANTDTQYF. The DNA of the CDR3 is TGTGCCAGCAGTTACAGAACAGCCAACACAGATACGCAGTATTTT.

V gene TRBV29-1 combines with J gene TRBJ1-1; no firm D call. Germline CDR1 reads SQVTM; CDR2 reads ANQGSEA. This CDR3 region has 14 residues. V lost 6 bases to trimming and J lost 0 bases, with 14 bases between them. The CDR3 loop is CSVRRTTLNTEAFF. DNA for the CDR3: TGCAGCGTACGGAGAACTACCCTGAACACTGAAGCTTTCTTT.

Concerning this clonotype: At one of its ends the junction is not consistent with the germline gene, which may arise from a read error. The chain carries TRBV25-1 and TRBJ2-5; perhaps TRBD1 as D (6 bases). Germline V gives CDR1 MGHDK, CDR2 SYGVNS. The CDR3 sequence is 14 residues long. The DNA for the CDR3 is TGTGCCAACAGTGAATGGGGGCGATGGGTGACCCAGTACTTC. Translated: CANSEWGRWVTQYF.

J is TRBJ1-6 and V is TRBV9; D is possibly TRBD1 (5 bases). The CDR3 runs to 13 residues. Looked up from germline, CDR1 is SGDLS and CDR2 is YYNGEE. The V gene lost 0 bases and the J gene lost 8 bases, with 6 bases spanning the gap. The CDR3 sequence: CASSVGGDSPLHF. CDR3 DNA sequence: TGTGCCAGCAGCGTAGGGGGGGATTCACCCCTCCACTTT.

A few counts support this clonotype. The J gene is TRBJ2-7, the V gene TRBV30; D possibly uses TRBD1 or TRBD2 (5 bases each). CDR3 length: 13 amino acids. CDR1 GTSNPN and CDR2 SVGIG come from the germline V gene (reference sequence). Deletions cut 6 bases from V and 2 bases from J, with 14 bases between. The CDR3 bases are TGTGCCTGTGTGACGGGACCTCCCTACGAGCAGTACTTC. Translation: CACVTGPPYEQYF.

This chain uses TRBV18 with TRBJ1-2; 8 bases line up with TRBD1. V was pared by 4 bases and J by 5 bases, with 9 bases of the junction left unmatched. Germline V lookup: CDR1 KGHSH, CDR2 LQKENI. This CDR3 region has 15 residues. The CDR3 spells CASSRGQGVGYGYTF. DNA for the CDR3: TGTGCCAGCTCACGTGGACAGGGCGTTGGGTATGGCTACACCTTC.

In its sample, this clonotype was seen many times. The J gene is TRBJ2-7, the V gene TRBV5-1, with a weak D call TRBD2 (5 bases). The CDR3 has 11 residues. The V gene lost 4 bases and the J gene lost 7 bases, with 9 bases spanning the gap. CDR1 SGHRS and CDR2 YFSETQ come from the germline V gene. This chain's CDR3 is CASSAGWEQYF. CDR3 sequence (DNA): TGCGCCAGCAGCGCGGGTTGGGAGCAGTACTTC.

This chain connects TRBV10-3 to TRBJ2-3; the D gene is possibly TRBD2 (7 bases). The CDR3 is 14 amino acids. V lost 6 bases, J lost 11 bases, and 21 bases lay in between. Germline V lookup: CDR1 ENHRY, CDR2 SYGVKD. The CDR3 loop is CAIRGGGGLNEQYF. The CDR3 DNA follows: TGTGCCATCAGGGGTGGCGGGGGCCTCAATGAGCAGTATTTT.

On this clonotype itself: One end of the junction varies from germline; a read error may be responsible. The chain employs TRBV7-9 and TRBJ2-1; 8 bases fit TRBD2. The CDR3 runs 17 residues. Germline-derived CDR1 and CDR2 are SEHNR and FQNEAQ (reference sequence). The CDR3 DNA reads as TGTGCCAGCTCACCCCCGGGGGGGTACTCGAACACCGGGGAGCTGTTCTTC. Amino acids: CASSPPGGYSNTGELFF.

Comments on this clonotype: The junction departs from the called germline gene at one end, perhaps through a read error. The chain carries TRBV2 and TRBJ2-7; the D gene could be TRBD1 or TRBD2 (5 bases each). The CDR3 runs to 14 residues. Germline values: CDR1 SNHLY, CDR2 FYNNEI. The CDR3 sequence is CASSDPGQGYEQCF. Here the CDR3 DNA reads TGTGCCAGCAGTGACCCGGGGCAGGGCTACGAGCAGTGCTTC.